These 23 T cell receptor beta chains originate from one sample sequenced in a study of blood T cell repertoires in COVID-19. Sequencing used immunoSEQ multiplex PCR; TCRdb keeps in-frame clones, though not all of them. The table has some 120,000 clones, about 80% seen once. The material sequenced was peripheral blood. The receptors shown here come from a woman in her forties or fifties with acute or convalescent COVID-19.

V and J are TRBV2 and TRBJ1-1; 7 bases map to TRBD1. Per the germline V gene, CDR1 is SNHLY and CDR2 is FYNNEI. This CDR3 is built from 14 residues. V shed 4 bases and J 2 bases; nucleotides not matched to a gene: 4. As DNA, the CDR3 is TGTGCCAGCAGTGCGAGGACAGGCAACACTGAAGCTTTCTTT. It encodes CASSARTGNTEAFF.

The chain couples TRBV12-2 to TRBJ2-2; TRBD2, as called in the table, went unchecked against the DNA. TRBV12-2 is a pseudogene. The CDR3 sequence is 19 residues long. The CDR3 nucleotides read TGTGCAAGTCGCCCCGACTCCCCCTCTAGCGGGGGGAACACCGGGGAGCTGTTTTTT. Its translation is CASRPDSPSSGGNTGELFF.

The V call is TRBV5-6, the J call TRBJ1-2, with 10 nucleotides matching TRBD1. The CDR3 runs 15 residues. J gave up 7 bases and V 3 bases, and 9 bases lay outside the gene matches. Germline V gene data show CDR1 as SGHDT and CDR2 as YYEEEE. The CDR3 nucleotides read TGTGCCAGCAGCTGGACAGGGGGGTTCTTTAGTGGCTACACCTTC. It is translated as CASSWTGGFFSGYTF.

The V and J genes are TRBV6-1 and TRBJ1-6, with D perhaps matching TRBD1 (5 bases). Germline CDR1 and CDR2: MNHNS and SASEGT. Trimming removed 1 base at V and 14 bases at J, with 12 bases between. This CDR3 contains 13 residues. The CDR3 region has the DNA TGTGCCAGCAGTGAAGGCCCCCTGGACACCCTCCACTTT. Translation: CASSEGPLDTLHF.

This clone was found a few times. The chain couples TRBV24-1 to TRBJ1-1, with TRBD1 matching 7 bases. The CDR3 spans 13 residues. CDR1 is KGHDR, CDR2 SFDVKD, per germline. The V gene end was trimmed by 7 bases and the J gene end by 6 bases; junction bases not matched to a gene: 7. The DNA for the CDR3 is TGTGCCACCAGGGAGACAGGGAGCGCTGAAGCTTTCTTT. Translation: CATRETGSAEAFF.

This clone appeared a few times. The chain joins TRBV5-6 to TRBJ1-2; D is uncertain. Germline lookup yields CDR1 SGHDT and CDR2 YYEEEE. This CDR3 is built from 16 residues. V gave up 1 base and J gave up 2 bases, with 15 bases separating them. Here the CDR3 reads CASSLSYRGSNYGYTF. CDR3 bases: TGTGCCAGCAGCTTGTCTTACAGAGGGTCGAACTATGGCTACACCTTC.

The V and J genes are TRBV27 and TRBJ1-1, with a tentative D call TRBD1 (6 bases). Trimming stripped 4 bases from V and 7 bases from J, with 13 bases between. The CDR3 spans 13 residues. CDR1 and CDR2 (germline): MNHEY, SMNVEV (reference sequence). The CDR3 DNA reads as TGTGCCAGCAGTTACTTGGGGGCTGATGAAGCTTTCTTT. Translation: CASSYLGADEAFF.

The J gene is TRBJ2-7, the V gene TRBV18; D is perhaps TRBD1 (6 bases). V was clipped by 5 bases and J by 2 bases, with 13 bases between them. The germline gives CDR1 KGHSH, CDR2 LQKENI. The CDR3 totals 14 residues. In nucleotides, the CDR3 is TGTGCCAGCTCATTACGACAGGTGACCTACGAGCAGTACTTC. This translates into CASSLRQVTYEQYF.

The chain is built from TRBV28 and TRBJ2-3, with 11 bases identical to TRBD2. The CDR3 runs to 16 residues. The V gene's germline CDR1 is MDHEN and CDR2 SYDVKM. The junction had 5 bases not matched to a gene; V was cut back by 4 bases and J by 2 bases. Here the CDR3 reads CASSSTSGGPTDTQYF. CDR3 nucleotides: TGTGCCAGCAGTTCTACTAGCGGGGGACCCACAGATACGCAGTATTTT.

This rearrangement joins TRBV24-1 to TRBJ2-1; 7 nucleotides align to TRBD1. The CDR3 length is 16 residues. Germline-derived CDR1 and CDR2 are KGHDR and SFDVKD. The junction had 14 bases not matched to a gene; V was cut back by 4 bases and J by 9 bases. CDR3 nucleotide sequence: TGTGCCACCAGTGACCAAAGACAGGGTGGTTCGGGTGAGCAGTTCTTC. Protein product: CATSDQRQGGSGEQFF.

The chain joins TRBV2 to TRBJ1-3; 7 nucleotides line up with TRBD1. Germline V CDR1 and CDR2: SNHLY, FYNNEI. V dropped 6 bases and J dropped 4; count of bases not matched to a gene: 9. This CDR3 has 15 residues. CDR3 region: CASRDTGAAGNTIYF. The CDR3 DNA reads TGTGCCAGCAGAGATACAGGGGCAGCAGGAAACACCATATATTTT.

The chain recombines TRBV3-1 (or the pseudogene TRBV3-2) with TRBJ1-2, with 11 bases identical to TRBD1. V lost 3 bases and J lost 6; bases outside the gene matches: 0. The germline V gene encodes CDR1 LGHDT and CDR2 YNNKEL (reference sequence). The CDR3 is 13 amino acids. The CDR3 reads CASSQGQGDGYTF. In nucleotides, the CDR3 is TGTGCCAGCAGCCAGGGACAGGGGGATGGCTACACCTTC.

The chain links TRBV6-2 or TRBV6-3 to TRBJ2-7; 9 bases map to TRBD2. CDR1 is MNHEY and CDR2 is SVGEGT in the germline V gene. Trimming at V came to 6 bases and at J to 4 bases, leaving 10 bases not matched to a gene. CDR3 size: 15 residues. The CDR3 region has the DNA TGTGCCAGCAGCCGCCAGACTAGCGGCCAGTACGAGCAGTACTTC. Translated: CASSRQTSGQYEQYF.

The V gene is TRBV24-1, the J gene TRBJ1-4; 11 bases map to TRBD1. CDR3 length: 16 residues. V dropped 4 bases and J dropped 5; count of bases not matched to a gene: 5. Per germline, CDR1 KGHDR and CDR2 SFDVKD. The CDR3 here is CATSDPGQGGNEKLFF. The CDR3 DNA is TGTGCCACCAGTGACCCGGGACAGGGGGGAAATGAAAAACTGTTTTTT.

This rearrangement joins TRBV19 to TRBJ1-4; D is perhaps TRBD1 (6 bases). V shed 6 bases and J shed 2 bases, with 13 bases lying between them. Germline-derived CDR1 and CDR2 are LNHDA and SQIVND (reference sequence). The CDR3 has 15 residues. CDR3 coding DNA: TGTGCCAGTAGCCGACAGGTCTCGACTAATGAAAAACTGTTTTTT. Protein product: CASSRQVSTNEKLFF.

The chain joins TRBV7-8 to TRBJ2-1, with TRBD1 matching over 8 bases. The V gene end was trimmed by 5 bases and the J gene end by 4 bases; junction bases not matched to a gene: 7. Germline CDR1 is SGHVS and CDR2 is FQNEAQ. The CDR3 loop spans 15 amino acids. The CDR3 protein is CASSNDRGPYNEQFF. DNA for the CDR3: TGTGCCAGCAGCAACGACAGGGGCCCTTACAATGAGCAGTTCTTC.

The rearrangement links TRBV3-1 (or the pseudogene TRBV3-2) to TRBJ2-1, with 12 bases lining up with TRBD2. V was pared by 1 base and J by 8 bases, with 6 bases of the junction left unmatched. Germline V gene sequence: CDR1 LGHDT, CDR2 YNNKEL (reference sequence). The CDR3 is 16 amino acids. CDR3: CASSQALAGGPDEQFF. The CDR3 DNA reads as TGTGCCAGCAGCCAAGCGCTAGCGGGGGGGCCAGATGAGCAGTTCTTC.

The chain couples TRBV4-1 to TRBJ1-4; D is possibly TRBD1 (6 bases). Trimming cost V 1 base and J 5 bases, with 14 bases left between them. This CDR3 has 16 amino acids. Germline V gene sequence: CDR1 MGHRA, CDR2 YSYEKL. This CDR3 reads CASSQAQGRGNEKLFF. DNA for the CDR3: TGCGCCAGCAGCCAAGCTCAGGGCAGGGGCAATGAAAAACTGTTTTTT.

This chain joins TRBV30 and TRBJ1-1; D is unclear. V lost 3 bases, J lost 3 bases, and 5 bases lay in between. Germline V gene sequence: CDR1 GTSNPN, CDR2 SVGIG (reference sequence). The CDR3 consists of 11 residues. The CDR3 loop reads CAWSGDTEAFF. CDR3 bases: TGTGCCTGGAGCGGGGACACTGAAGCTTTCTTT.

The rearrangement uses TRBV4-1 and TRBJ1-2, with 9 bases identical to TRBD1. Losses at the gene ends were 3 bases for V and 4 bases for J; bases not matched to a gene: 9. This CDR3 region has 16 residues. Germline V gene sequence: CDR1 MGHRA, CDR2 YSYEKL. CDR3 amino acids: CASSQPPGQGFYGYTF. In DNA form, the CDR3 reads TGCGCCAGCAGCCAGCCACCGGGACAGGGCTTCTATGGCTACACCTTC.

This clone appeared a few times. The chain couples TRBV6-6 to TRBJ1-6; no clear D gene. V lost 6 bases, J lost 5 bases, and 8 bases lay in between. The germline V gene has CDR1 MNHNY and CDR2 SVGAGI (reference sequence). The CDR3 consists of 13 residues. The CDR3 DNA reads as TGTGCCAGCAGCCCGTCGGATAATTCACCCCTCCACTTT. Amino acids: CASSPSDNSPLHF.

The chain is built from TRBV15 and TRBJ1-2, with D unclear. This CDR3 is 13 amino acids long. V was clipped by 0 bases and J by 1 base, with 3 bases between them. Germline V CDR1 and CDR2: LNHNV, YYDKDF (reference sequence). Written as DNA, the CDR3 is TGTGCCACCAGCAGAGACCGTAACTATGGCTACACCTTC. Residues: CATSRDRNYGYTF.

The chain joins TRBV3-1 (or the pseudogene TRBV3-2) to TRBJ2-1; 7 nucleotides line up with TRBD1. Germline V gene data show CDR1 as LGHDT and CDR2 as YNNKEL (reference sequence). After removal of 1 base from V and 6 bases from J, the junction contained 3 bases not matched to a gene. CDR3 length: 14 residues. The CDR3 protein is CASSQGPGGNEQFF. The CDR3, as DNA: TGTGCCAGCAGCCAAGGTCCAGGGGGCAATGAGCAGTTCTTC.